The present TCR beta chain was sequenced within a study of cytomegalovirus exposure and HLA in healthy donors. Researchers ran the PCR with 60 Vbeta and 13 Jbeta primers. Sequencing was performed with immunoSEQ multiplex PCR; in TCRdb, only in-frame clones are kept and a portion is missing. The repertoire table contains 150,000 or so clones. Germline assignment: CDR1 LNHNV and CDR2 YYDKDF (reference sequence). V was pared by 4 bases and J by 4 bases, with 2 bases of the junction left unmatched. This CDR3 is built from 15 residues. The sequence came from a woman aged 40 to 50 in good health and CMV-seropositive. The source material was PBMCs. This chain connects TRBV15 to TRBJ2-1, with 12 nucleotides matching TRBD2. CDR3 sequence reads: CATSILAGGYNEQFF. The CDR3 coding sequence is TGTGCCACCAGCATACTAGCGGGAGGTTACAATGAGCAGTTCTTC.